One sample yielded the 16 T cell receptor beta chains listed below, sequenced in a study of beta chain features in type 1 diabetes. Study-wide results and limits: Shorter TCRB CDR3s, moderately but significantly so, were found in Type 1 diabetes patients in all four CD4+ subsets.

Which antigens these TCRs recognize remains unknown. Sequenced material consisted of expressed TCRB transcripts (all of the isolated RNA was reverse transcribed). Clones were sequenced by immunoSEQ multiplex PCR, and TCRdb holds only the in-frame ones, with some missing. The table shows 160,000 or so clones, with 8.5% to 10% occurring only once. Sequencing was done on a sample of central memory CD4+ T cells from blood. The source is a woman younger than 45 with type 1 diabetes.

This clone was observed a handful of times. The rearrangement links TRBV12-5 to TRBJ2-7, with 8 bases matching TRBD1. CDR1 and CDR2 from the germline V gene are LGHNT and FRNRAP. Losses at the gene ends were 8 bases for V and 6 bases for J; bases not matched to a gene: 6. The CDR3 extends over 12 amino acids. CDR3 in amino acids: CASLRTGSEQYF. CDR3 bases: TGTGCTAGTTTGAGGACAGGGTCCGAGCAGTACTTC.

This rearrangement joins TRBV10-3 to TRBJ2-3, with TRBD2 as a possible D gene (6 bases). The CDR3 extends over 17 amino acids. Germline V gene sequence: CDR1 ENHRY, CDR2 SYGVKD. The V gene lost 4 bases and the J gene lost 3 bases, with 20 bases spanning the gap. In DNA, the CDR3 is TGTGCCATCAGTGTTGGAGGGAGGACGGTAACGACAGATACGCAGTATTTT. Residues: CAISVGGRTVTTDTQYF.

The CDR3: CASLQGTDETQYF. CDR3 bases: TGTGCCAGCTTACAGGGAACGGACGAGACCCAGTACTTC. The rearrangement uses TRBV18 and TRBJ2-5; perhaps TRBD1 as D (6 bases). The CDR3 runs to 13 residues. Trimming pared 7 bases from V and 5 bases from J, leaving 14 bases between. In germline, CDR1 is KGHSH, CDR2 LQKENI. The entire variable domain, with the rest obtained from reference TRBV18 and TRBJ2-5, is as follows: NAGVMQNPRHLVRRRGQEARLRCSPMKGHSHVYWYRQLPEEGLKFMVYLQKENIIDESGMPKERFSAEFPKEGPSILRIQQVVRGDSAAYFCASLQGTDETQYFGPGTRLLVL.

The chain combines TRBV15 with TRBJ1-2; 9 bases line up with TRBD1. This CDR3 is built from 16 residues. Germline loops: CDR1 LNHNV, CDR2 YYDKDF (reference sequence). The V segment lost 9 bases and the J segment 4 bases; nucleotides outside the gene matches: 15. CDR3 in amino acids: CATPLGTGTSAYGYTF. The CDR3, as DNA: TGTGCCACTCCCCTGGGGACAGGGACGTCTGCCTATGGCTACACCTTC.

This clone was counted between two and nine times. The chain couples TRBV27 to TRBJ1-1; 8 positions match TRBD1. V dropped 2 bases and J dropped 7; count of bases not matched to a gene: 6. The CDR3 contains 14 residues. CDR1 MNHEY and CDR2 SMNVEV come from the germline V gene (reference sequence). Here the CDR3 DNA reads TGTGCCAGCAGTTTAGCCGGGACAGGCTTTGAAGCTTTCTTT. This translates into CASSLAGTGFEAFF.

This clone was recorded a few times. The genes are TRBV9 and TRBJ1-2, with TRBD1 matching over 7 bases. V was clipped by 4 bases and J by 4 bases; unmatched bases: 10. The CDR3 consists of 15 residues. Germline V CDR1 and CDR2: SGDLS, YYNGEE. The CDR3: CASSPRGQNSYGYTF. The CDR3 coding sequence is TGTGCCAGCAGCCCGAGGGGACAGAACTCCTATGGCTACACCTTC. The variable domain in full, completed from reference TRBV9 and TRBJ1-2, reads DSGVTQTPKHLITATGQRVTLRCSPRSGDLSVYWYQQSLDQGLQFLIQYYNGEERAKGNILERFSAQQFPDLHSELNLSSLELGDSALYFCASSPRGQNSYGYTFGSGTRLTVV.

This chain links TRBV18 with TRBJ1-2; the match to TRBD1 covers 9 bases. Germline CDR1 KGHSH, CDR2 LQKENI. After removal of 2 bases from V and 6 bases from J, the junction contained 7 bases not matched to a gene. The CDR3 has 15 amino acids. The DNA of the CDR3 is TGTGCCAGCTCACCAGAGGGACAGGGTATCCATGGCTACACCTTC. Amino acids: CASSPEGQGIHGYTF.

This clone has only a few counts. V is TRBV2 and J is TRBJ2-1; the match to TRBD2 covers 10 bases. CDR3 size: 14 residues. V trimming: 4 bases; J trimming: 9 bases; junction bases outside the gene matches: 6. Germline V gene sequence: CDR1 SNHLY, CDR2 FYNNEI. This chain's CDR3 is CASSGASGSGEQFF. The CDR3 region has the DNA TGTGCCAGCAGTGGGGCTAGCGGGAGTGGTGAGCAGTTCTTC.

This clone was detected a few times. The rearrangement uses TRBV5-1 and TRBJ2-7; a weak D match, TRBD1 (5 bases). CDR3 length: 14 amino acids. CDR1 SGHRS and CDR2 YFSETQ come from the germline V gene. The V gene lost 2 bases and the J gene lost 5 bases, with 14 bases spanning the gap. The CDR3 region has the DNA TGCGCCAGCAGCTTAGGGGCGGAGTCCCACGAGCAGTACTTC. It codes for CASSLGAESHEQYF.

This sequence joins TRBV7-9 and TRBJ2-3; 9 bases line up with TRBD1. The germline V gene has CDR1 SEHNR and CDR2 FQNEAQ (reference sequence). The J segment lost 5 bases and the V segment lost 4 bases, leaving 13 bases of the junction unmatched. The CDR3 sequence is 17 residues long. CDR3 nucleotides: TGTGCCAGCAGCTATTTGACAGCGACAGGGGGTGTAGATACGCAGTATTTT. Translation gives CASSYLTATGGVDTQYF.

This clone occurred a few times. V is TRBV6-5 and J is TRBJ1-4, with D maybe TRBD1 (6 bases). Trimming removed 7 bases from V and 6 bases from J, with 15 bases in between. The germline gives CDR1 MNHEY, CDR2 SVGAGI. CDR3 length equals 14 residues. In DNA form, the CDR3 reads TGTGCCAGCAAGAAACAGGGAGGGGATGAAAAACTGTTTTTT. It encodes CASKKQGGDEKLFF.

This clone was detected only a few times. This sequence joins TRBV10-3 and TRBJ2-7; D unresolved. This CDR3 spans 14 amino acids. V lost 5 bases, J lost 1 base, and 12 bases lay in between. CDR1 and CDR2 (germline): ENHRY, SYGVKD. The chain's CDR3 is CAISRQQNSYEQYF. The CDR3, as DNA: TGTGCCATCAGTAGACAACAAAATTCCTACGAGCAGTACTTC.

This clone has just a few counts. The chain employs TRBV6-6 and TRBJ1-2, with unresolved D. The CDR3 has 14 amino acids. Germline V CDR1 and CDR2: MNHNY, SVGAGI (reference sequence). V lost 2 bases, J lost 6 bases, and 13 bases lay in between. The CDR3 loop reads CASSYAGGRNGYTF. The CDR3, as DNA: TGTGCCAGCAGTTACGCTGGCGGGAGAAATGGCTACACCTTC.

With respect to this clone: At one boundary the junction diverges from the germline segment, which might be a read error. This chain links TRBV15 with TRBJ1-2; 7 bases fit TRBD1. The germline V gene has CDR1 LNHNV and CDR2 YYDKDF (reference sequence). This CDR3 is built from 16 residues. This CDR3 is CATSGDRAPFVYGYTF. Here the CDR3 DNA reads TGTGCCACCAGCGGAGACAGGGCGCCCTTCGTCTATGGCTACACCTTC.

This clone was detected only a few times. The genes are TRBV27 and TRBJ2-5, with 8 bases that match TRBD2. Germline trimming cut 2 bases from V and 4 bases from J; bases unmatched to any gene: 3. The CDR3 runs 14 residues. CDR1 is MNHEY, CDR2 SMNVEV, per germline (reference sequence). As DNA, the CDR3 is TGTGCCAGCAGTTTACGTCTAGCGGGAGAGACCCAGTACTTC. Protein sequence: CASSLRLAGETQYF.

This clone turned up a few times. V gene TRBV28 combines with J gene TRBJ2-6; TRBD2 matches at 7 bases. This CDR3 is built from 15 residues. CDR1 and CDR2 from the germline V gene are MDHEN and SYDVKM. V shed 10 bases and J 0 bases; nucleotides not matched to a gene: 6. The CDR3 loop reads CATGGTSSGANVLTF. Written as DNA, the CDR3 is TGTGCCACGGGGGGTACCTCCTCTGGGGCCAACGTCCTGACTTTC.